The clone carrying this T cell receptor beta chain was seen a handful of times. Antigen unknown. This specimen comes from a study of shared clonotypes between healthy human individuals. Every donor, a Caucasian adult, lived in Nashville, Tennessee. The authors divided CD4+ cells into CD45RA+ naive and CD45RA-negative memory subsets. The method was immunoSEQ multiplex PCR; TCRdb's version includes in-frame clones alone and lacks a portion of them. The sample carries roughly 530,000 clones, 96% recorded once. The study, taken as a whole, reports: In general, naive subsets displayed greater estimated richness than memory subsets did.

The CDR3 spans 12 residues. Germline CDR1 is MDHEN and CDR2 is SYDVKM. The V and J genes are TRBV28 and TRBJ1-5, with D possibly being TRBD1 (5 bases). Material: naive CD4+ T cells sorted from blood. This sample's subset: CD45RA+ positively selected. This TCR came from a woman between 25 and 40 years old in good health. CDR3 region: CAEGDGNQPQHF. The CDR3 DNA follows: TGTGCGGAAGGGGACGGGAATCAGCCCCAGCATTTT. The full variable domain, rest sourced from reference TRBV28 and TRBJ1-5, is DVKVTQSSRYLVKRTGEKVFLECVQDMDHENMFWYRQDPGLGLRLIYFSYDVKMKEKGDIPEGYSVSREKKERFSLILESASTNQTSMYLCAEGDGNQPQHFGDGTRLSIL.